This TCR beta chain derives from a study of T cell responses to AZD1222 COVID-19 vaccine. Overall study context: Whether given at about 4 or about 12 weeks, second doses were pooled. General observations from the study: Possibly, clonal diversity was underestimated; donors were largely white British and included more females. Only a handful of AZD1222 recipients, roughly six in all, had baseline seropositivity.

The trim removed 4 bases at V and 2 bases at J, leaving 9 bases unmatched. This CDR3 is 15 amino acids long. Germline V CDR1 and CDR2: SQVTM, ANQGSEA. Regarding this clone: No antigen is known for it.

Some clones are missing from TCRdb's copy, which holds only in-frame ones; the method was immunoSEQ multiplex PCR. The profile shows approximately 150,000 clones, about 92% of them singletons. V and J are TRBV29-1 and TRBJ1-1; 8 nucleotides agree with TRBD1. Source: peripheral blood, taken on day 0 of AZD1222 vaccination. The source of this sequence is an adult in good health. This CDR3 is CSVVGDRGYNTEAFF. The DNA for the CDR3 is TGCAGCGTTGTTGGTGACAGGGGATATAACACTGAAGCTTTCTTT.